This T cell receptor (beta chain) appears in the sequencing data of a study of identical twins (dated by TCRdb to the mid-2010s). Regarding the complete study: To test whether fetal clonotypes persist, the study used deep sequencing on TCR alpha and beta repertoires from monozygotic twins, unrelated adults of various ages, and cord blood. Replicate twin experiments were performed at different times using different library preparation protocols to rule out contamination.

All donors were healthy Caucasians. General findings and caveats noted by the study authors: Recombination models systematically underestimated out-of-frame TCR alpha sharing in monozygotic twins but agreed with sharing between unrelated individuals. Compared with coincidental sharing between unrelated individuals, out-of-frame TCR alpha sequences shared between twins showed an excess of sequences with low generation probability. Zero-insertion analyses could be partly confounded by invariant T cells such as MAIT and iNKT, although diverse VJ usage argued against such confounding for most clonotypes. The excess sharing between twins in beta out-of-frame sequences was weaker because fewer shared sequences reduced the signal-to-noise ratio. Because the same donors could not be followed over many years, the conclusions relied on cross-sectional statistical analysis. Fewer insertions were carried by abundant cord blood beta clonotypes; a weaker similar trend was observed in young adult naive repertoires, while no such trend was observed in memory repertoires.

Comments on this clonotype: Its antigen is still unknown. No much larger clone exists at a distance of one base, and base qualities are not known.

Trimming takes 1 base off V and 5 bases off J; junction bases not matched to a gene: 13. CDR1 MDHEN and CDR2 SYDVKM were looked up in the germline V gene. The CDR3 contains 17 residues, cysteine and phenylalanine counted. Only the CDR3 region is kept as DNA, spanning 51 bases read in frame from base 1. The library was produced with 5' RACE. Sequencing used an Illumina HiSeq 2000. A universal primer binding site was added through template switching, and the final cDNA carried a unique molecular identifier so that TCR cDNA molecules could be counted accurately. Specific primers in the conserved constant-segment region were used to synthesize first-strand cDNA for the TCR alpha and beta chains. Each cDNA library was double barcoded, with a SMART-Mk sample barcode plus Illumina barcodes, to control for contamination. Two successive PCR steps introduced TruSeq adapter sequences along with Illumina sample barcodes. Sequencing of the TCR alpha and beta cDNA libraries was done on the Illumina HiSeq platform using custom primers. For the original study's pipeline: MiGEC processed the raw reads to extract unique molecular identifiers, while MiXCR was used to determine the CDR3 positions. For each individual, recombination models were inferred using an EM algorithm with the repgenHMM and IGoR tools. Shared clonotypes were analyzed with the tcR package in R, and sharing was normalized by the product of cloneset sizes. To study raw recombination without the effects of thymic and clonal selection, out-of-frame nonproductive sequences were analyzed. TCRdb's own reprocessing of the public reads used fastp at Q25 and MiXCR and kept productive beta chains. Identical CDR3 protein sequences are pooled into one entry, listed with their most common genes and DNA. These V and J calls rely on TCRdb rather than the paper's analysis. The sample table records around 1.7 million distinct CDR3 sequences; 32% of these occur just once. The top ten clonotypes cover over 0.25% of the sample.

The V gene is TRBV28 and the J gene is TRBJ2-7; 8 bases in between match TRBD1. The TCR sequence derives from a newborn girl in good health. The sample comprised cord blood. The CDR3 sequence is CASSLYPGQGLLNEQYF. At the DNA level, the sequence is TGTGCCAGCAGTTTATACCCCGGACAGGGTCTTCTGAACGAGCAGTACTTC.